This TCR beta chain was sequenced during a study of T cell responses to AZD1222 COVID-19 vaccine. Study-wide points: The donors showed a predominance of white British ancestry and of females, with possible underestimation of clonal diversity.

In the case of this clone: What it recognizes is unknown.

The repertoire was sequenced with immunoSEQ multiplex PCR; TCRdb's copy has only in-frame clones and lacks some. The table records 180,000 or so clones, roughly nine tenths of them present only once. This clonotype originated in an adult who received the AZD1222 COVID-19 vaccine. Sequencing was performed on peripheral blood, taken 28 days after the second AZD1222 dose.

CDR3 sequence: CASSLHPDRETTWLFF. CDR3 nucleotide sequence: TGTGCCAGCAGCTTACATCCAGACAGGGAGACGACCTGGCTGTTTTTT. The chain has TRBV11-2 and TRBJ2-2, with TRBD1 identical over 7 bases. CDR3 length: 16 residues. The junction had 16 bases not matched to a gene; V was cut back by 2 bases and J by 13 bases. Germline V gene data show CDR1 as SGHAT and CDR2 as FQNNGV. The whole variable domain, remainder taken from reference TRBV11-2 and TRBJ2-2, is EAGVAQSPRYKIIEKRQSVAFWCNPISGHATLYWYQQILGQGPKLLIQFQNNGVVDDSQLPKDRFSAERLKGVDSTLKIQPAKLEDSAVYLCASSLHPDRETTWLFFGEGSRLTVL.